The TCR beta chain described here comes from a study of control samples from healthy donors and cancer patients. With 3 bases removed from V and 7 bases from J, the gap between germline ends came to 13 bases. CDR3 length equals 13 residues. Germline loops: CDR1 DFQATT, CDR2 SNEGSKA (reference sequence). Clones were read by immunoSEQ multiplex PCR, and TCRdb kept only the in-frame ones, dropping some. The sample includes some 210,000 clones, over 80% of them seen just once. The chain links TRBV20-1 to TRBJ1-5; the D is unclear. This TCR was sampled from a man younger than 40 in good health. The sample was blood. The CDR3 bases are TGCAGTGCTAGTAACCAGCCTAAACAGCCCCAGCATTTT. The encoded protein is CSASNQPKQPQHF.